These 12 T cell receptor beta chains came from one sample sequenced in a study of blood T cells in healthy people across ages. The second PCR ran roughly 7 to 11 cycles with a sample-barcoded 5' primer and J-beta primers. TCRdb re-analysed the 5' RACE reads in MiXCR, keeping a single row per CDR3 protein. Among 550,000 to 750,000 distinct CDR3 sequences listed, roughly 21% were seen once. Sequencing input: blood. The receptors originated from a man between 65 and 79 years old in good health.

A word on this clonotype: A junction boundary mismatches the germline segment, possibly from a read error. The gene calls are TRBV7-2 and TRBJ2-5; the D gene is possibly TRBD1 (5 bases). The J call could be wrong; TRBJ2-7 is a better fit for the DNA end. The CDR3 length is 15 residues. Germline V gives CDR1 SGHTA, CDR2 FQGNSA. The CDR3 reads CACSLVSDRGSEQYF. CDR3 nucleotides: TGTGCCTGCAGCTTAGTAAGCGACAGAGGCTCCGAGCAGTACTTC.

The J gene is TRBJ1-1, the V gene TRBV2; the D is unclear. The ends were cut back, 4 bases at V and 3 bases at J, with 9 bases in the middle. There are 13 residues in the CDR3. CDR1 is SNHLY, CDR2 FYNNEI, per germline. CDR3: CASSVRADTEAFF. The CDR3 coding sequence is TGTGCCAGCAGTGTAAGGGCGGACACTGAAGCTTTCTTT.

This clonotype was seen a handful of times. This rearrangement joins TRBV29-1 to TRBJ2-1, with TRBD2 identical over 8 bases. This CDR3 contains 14 residues. J gave up 8 bases and V 7 bases, and 13 bases lay outside the gene matches. CDR1 and CDR2 from the germline V gene are SQVTM and ANQGSEA. The CDR3 sequence is CSAGGGQGVDEQFF. CDR3 in DNA: TGCAGCGCCGGCGGGGGGCAGGGAGTCGATGAGCAGTTCTTC.

CDR3 sequence (DNA): TGTGCCAGCAGTGAAACTAGCGGGAGCAGAGGGGAGACCCAGTACTTC. It yields the protein CASSETSGSRGETQYF. J is TRBJ2-5 and V is TRBV6-1, with 11 nucleotides matching TRBD2. CDR1 MNHNS and CDR2 SASEGT come from the germline V gene. This CDR3 has 16 amino acids. V lost 2 bases, J lost 5 bases, and 7 bases stayed unmatched.

The chain links TRBV5-1 to TRBJ2-7; D gene uncertain. Per germline, CDR1 SGHRS and CDR2 YFSETQ. V dropped 0 bases and J dropped 7 bases, with 14 bases sitting between them. The length of the CDR3 is 14 residues. This CDR3 is CASSLVPDVGEQYF. In nucleotides, the CDR3 is TGCGCCAGCAGCTTGGTACCCGATGTGGGAGAGCAGTACTTC.

This clonotype has only a few counts. V gene TRBV4-2 combines with J gene TRBJ2-2; no definite D call. The V end lost 0 bases, the J end lost 5 bases, and 10 bases lay between the germline ends. The CDR3 sequence is 15 residues long. CDR1 is LGHNA, CDR2 YNFKEQ, per germline. CDR3 protein: CASSQDIAETGELFF. CDR3 DNA: TGTGCCAGCAGCCAAGATATAGCAGAAACCGGGGAGCTGTTTTTT.

This clonotype has just a few counts. J is TRBJ1-1 and V is TRBV5-1; 10 nucleotides match TRBD1. CDR3 length equals 16 residues. Unmatched junction bases numbered 6, after V lost 4 bases and J lost 0 bases. Per the germline V gene, CDR1 is SGHRS and CDR2 is YFSETQ. CDR3 sequence (DNA): TGCGCCAGCAGCGTCGGGACAGGGGCCCTGAACACTGAAGCTTTCTTT. Its protein is CASSVGTGALNTEAFF.

This clonotype was observed a handful of times. This rearrangement joins TRBV12-3 or TRBV12-4 to TRBJ2-5; tentative D call: TRBD2 (5 bases). The DNA end is more similar to TRBJ2-7, so the J call may be wrong. This CDR3 has 14 amino acids. The DNA of the CDR3 is TGTGCCAGCAGTCTCGGCAGCGGACCCTACGAGCAGTACTTC. Encoded protein: CASSLGSGPYEQYF.

This clonotype has just a few counts. The rearrangement links TRBV11-1 to TRBJ2-3; D not resolved. V lost 4 bases, J lost 7 bases, and 6 bases lay in between. CDR3 length: 11 residues. Germline V gene sequence: CDR1 SGHAT, CDR2 FQDESV (reference sequence). This CDR3 is CASSYSYTQYF. Written as DNA, the CDR3 is TGTGCCAGCAGCTACAGTTATACGCAGTATTTT.

V gene TRBV25-1 combines with J gene TRBJ2-5; maybe TRBD1 (6 bases). CDR1 is MGHDK, CDR2 SYGVNS, per germline. Trimming left V 10 bases short and J 5 bases short, with 14 bases between. CDR3 size: 12 residues. The CDR3 here is CATQQGPETQYF. The CDR3 coding sequence is TGTGCCACCCAACAGGGCCCCGAGACCCAGTACTTC.

V usage is TRBV6-1 and J usage is TRBJ2-7; the match to TRBD1 covers 8 bases. Germline values: CDR1 MNHNS, CDR2 SASEGT. V shed 0 bases, J shed 1 base, and the junction held 5 bases outside the gene matches. This CDR3 contains 16 residues. The DNA of the CDR3 is TGTGCCAGCAGTGAAGCCTTGACAGGGGTTTCCTACGAGCAGTACTTC. Translated, it gives CASSEALTGVSYEQYF.

The chain carries TRBV9 and TRBJ2-4; maybe TRBD2 (5 bases). Germline values: CDR1 SGDLS, CDR2 YYNGEE. The ends were cut back, 0 bases at V and 8 bases at J, with 15 bases in the middle. This CDR3 has 15 residues. The CDR3 nucleotides read TGTGCCAGCAGCGTAGACGGGGTTCGTGGGGACATTCAGTACTTC. It encodes CASSVDGVRGDIQYF. The full variable domain, its missing parts supplied by reference TRBV9 and TRBJ2-4, is DSGVTQTPKHLITATGQRVTLRCSPRSGDLSVYWYQQSLDQGLQFLIQYYNGEERAKGNILERFSAQQFPDLHSELNLSSLELGDSALYFCASSVDGVRGDIQYFGAGTRLSVL.